This TCR beta chain was profiled in a study of T cell responses to AZD1222 COVID-19 vaccine. As concerns this clone: Its target is not known.

The CDR3 contains 16 residues. V gave up 0 bases and J gave up 3 bases; unmatched junction bases: 7. Germline-derived CDR1 and CDR2 are SGHRS and YFSETQ. Both about-4-week and about-12-week second-dose recipients were combined. Measured with immunoSEQ multiplex PCR; TCRdb has only the in-frame clones, and not every one. The repertoire holds 150,000 to 200,000 clones, with about 91% as singletons. Findings of the study overall: Among those given AZD1222, only six were seropositive at baseline. Possibly, clonal diversity was underestimated; donors were largely white British and included more females. After two AZD1222 doses, spike-specific TCR breadth and depth rose versus day 0.

This TCR was recovered from an adult who received the AZD1222 COVID-19 vaccine. The sequencing here drew on peripheral blood, taken 28 days after the second AZD1222 dose. The V call is TRBV5-1, the J call TRBJ2-7; 9 nucleotides line up with TRBD1. CDR3 protein: CASSLEPGTGFYEQYF. CDR3 nucleotide sequence: TGCGCCAGCAGCTTGGAGCCGGGGACAGGGTTCTACGAGCAGTACTTC.